This T cell receptor beta chain was captured by sequencing in a study of T-cell memory formation after mild COVID-19. Study overall: In these data, TCR clusters were largely donor specific. Study-wide results and limits: There was no confirmation that second-wave clones peaking on day 37 were SARS-CoV-2 specific. A second wave expanding day 15 to 37 was CD4+-biased; contracting clones were balanced.

Employing constant-segment primers, 5'RACE generated TCR alpha and TCR beta cDNA libraries bearing sample barcodes and UMIs. TCRdb re-derived calls from the 5' RACE reads in MiXCR, one entry per CDR3 protein. The table lists around 100,000 distinct CDR3 sequences, 11% of them singletons. This clonotype was found many times. Its antigen is unknown. Germline CDR1 LGHNA, CDR2 YNFKEQ. Trimming left V 0 bases short and J 0 bases short, with 6 bases between. The CDR3 runs to 16 residues. Sequenced input: PBMCs or a T cell subset sorted from them (not recorded which). J is TRBJ2-6 and V is TRBV4-2; D remains ambiguous. The receptor was isolated from a man between 18 and 29 years old who had mild COVID-19 (a few samples of this study predate the infection). Cell type and time point are not known. CDR3 sequence (DNA): TGTGCCAGCAGCCAAGATACCGGCTCTGGGGCCAACGTCCTGACTTTC. It codes for CASSQDTGSGANVLTF.